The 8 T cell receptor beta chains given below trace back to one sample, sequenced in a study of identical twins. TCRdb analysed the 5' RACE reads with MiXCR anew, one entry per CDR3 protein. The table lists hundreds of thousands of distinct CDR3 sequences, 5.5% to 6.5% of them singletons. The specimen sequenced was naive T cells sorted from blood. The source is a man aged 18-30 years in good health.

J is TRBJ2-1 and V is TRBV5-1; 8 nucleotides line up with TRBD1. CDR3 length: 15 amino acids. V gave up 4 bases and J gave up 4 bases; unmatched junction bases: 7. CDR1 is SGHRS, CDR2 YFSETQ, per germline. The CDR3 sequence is CASSPWTGSYNEQFF. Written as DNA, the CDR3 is TGCGCCAGCAGCCCCTGGACAGGGAGTTACAATGAGCAGTTCTTC.

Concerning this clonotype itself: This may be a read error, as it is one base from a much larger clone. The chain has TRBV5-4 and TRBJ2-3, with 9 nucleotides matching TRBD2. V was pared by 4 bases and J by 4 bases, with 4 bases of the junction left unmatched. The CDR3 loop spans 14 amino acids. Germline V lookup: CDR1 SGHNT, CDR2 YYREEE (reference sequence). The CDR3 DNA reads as TGTGCCAGCAGCCAGGGACTAGCAGCAGATACGCAGTATTTT. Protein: CASSQGLAADTQYF.

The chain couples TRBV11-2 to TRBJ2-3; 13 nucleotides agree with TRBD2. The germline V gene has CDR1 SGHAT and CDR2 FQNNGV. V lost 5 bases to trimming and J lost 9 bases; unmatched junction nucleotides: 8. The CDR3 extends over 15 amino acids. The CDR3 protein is CASSPTSGGVGTQYF. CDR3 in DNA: TGTGCCAGCAGCCCAACTAGCGGGGGGGTCGGGACGCAGTATTTT.

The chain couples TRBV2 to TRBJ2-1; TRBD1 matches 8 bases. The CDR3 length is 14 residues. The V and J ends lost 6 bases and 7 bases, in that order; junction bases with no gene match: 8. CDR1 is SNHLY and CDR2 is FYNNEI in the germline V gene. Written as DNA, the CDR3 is TGTGCCAGCAGGACCGGGACAGGTCTGAATGAGCAGTTCTTC. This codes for CASRTGTGLNEQFF.

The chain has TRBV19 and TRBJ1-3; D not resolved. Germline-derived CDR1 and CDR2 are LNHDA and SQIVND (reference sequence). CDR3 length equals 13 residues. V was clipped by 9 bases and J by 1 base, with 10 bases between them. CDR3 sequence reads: CASQEGSGNTIYF. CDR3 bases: TGTGCCAGCCAGGAGGGTTCTGGAAACACCATATATTTT.

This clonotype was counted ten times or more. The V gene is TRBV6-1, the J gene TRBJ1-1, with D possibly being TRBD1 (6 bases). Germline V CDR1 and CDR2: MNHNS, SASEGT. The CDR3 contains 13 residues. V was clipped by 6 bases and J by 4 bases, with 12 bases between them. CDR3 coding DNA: TGTGCCAGCAGCAAAGGGGGGATCACTGAAGCTTTCTTT. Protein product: CASSKGGITEAFF.

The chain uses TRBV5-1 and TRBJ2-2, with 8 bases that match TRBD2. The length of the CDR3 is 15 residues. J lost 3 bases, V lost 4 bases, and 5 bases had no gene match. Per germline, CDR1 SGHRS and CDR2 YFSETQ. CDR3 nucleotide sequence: TGCGCCAGCAGCATCGGGAGGGCGCACACCGGGGAGCTGTTTTTT. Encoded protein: CASSIGRAHTGELFF.

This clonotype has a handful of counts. CDR3 protein: CASSHLLAGAHNEQFF. The CDR3 DNA follows: TGCGCCAGCAGCCACCTACTAGCGGGAGCTCACAATGAGCAGTTCTTC. The V gene is TRBV4-3, the J gene TRBJ2-1; 11 bases align to TRBD2. This CDR3 is 16 amino acids long. V was pared by 3 bases and J by 5 bases, with 6 bases of the junction left unmatched. Germline-derived CDR1 and CDR2 are LGHNA and YSLEER.